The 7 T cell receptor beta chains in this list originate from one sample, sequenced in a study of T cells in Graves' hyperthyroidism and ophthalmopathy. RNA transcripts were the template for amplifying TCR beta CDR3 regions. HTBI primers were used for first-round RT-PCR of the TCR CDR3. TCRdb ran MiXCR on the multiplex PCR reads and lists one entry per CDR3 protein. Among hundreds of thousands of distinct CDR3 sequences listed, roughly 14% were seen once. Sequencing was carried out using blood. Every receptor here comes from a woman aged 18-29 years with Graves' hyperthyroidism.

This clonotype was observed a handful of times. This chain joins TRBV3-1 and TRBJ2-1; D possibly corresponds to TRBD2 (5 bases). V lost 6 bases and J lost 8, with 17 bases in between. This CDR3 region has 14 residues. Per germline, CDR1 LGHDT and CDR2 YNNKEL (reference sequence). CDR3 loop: CASSRAGGGYEQFF. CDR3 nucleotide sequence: TGTGCCAGCAGTAGGGCCGGCGGAGGTTATGAGCAGTTCTTC.

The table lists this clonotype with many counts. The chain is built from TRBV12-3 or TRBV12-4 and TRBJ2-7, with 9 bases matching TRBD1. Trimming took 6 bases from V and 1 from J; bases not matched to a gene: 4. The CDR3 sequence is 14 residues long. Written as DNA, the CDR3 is TGTGCCAGCAGGGGCGGGACAGGGTCCTACGAGCAGTACTTC. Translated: CASRGGTGSYEQYF.

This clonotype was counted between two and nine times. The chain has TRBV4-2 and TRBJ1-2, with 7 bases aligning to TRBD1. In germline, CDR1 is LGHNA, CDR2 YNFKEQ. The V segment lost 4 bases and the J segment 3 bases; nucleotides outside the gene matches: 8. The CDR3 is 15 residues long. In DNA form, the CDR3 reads TGTGCCAGCAGCCTACCGGACAGGCCAGACTATGGCTACACCTTC. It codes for CASSLPDRPDYGYTF.

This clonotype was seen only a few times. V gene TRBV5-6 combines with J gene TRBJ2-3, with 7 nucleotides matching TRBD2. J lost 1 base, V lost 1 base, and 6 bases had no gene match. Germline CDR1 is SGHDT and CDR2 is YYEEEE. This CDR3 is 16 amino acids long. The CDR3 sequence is CASSLSGLAGTDTQYF. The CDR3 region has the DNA TGTGCCAGCAGCTTGAGTGGTCTAGCGGGCACAGATACGCAGTATTTT.

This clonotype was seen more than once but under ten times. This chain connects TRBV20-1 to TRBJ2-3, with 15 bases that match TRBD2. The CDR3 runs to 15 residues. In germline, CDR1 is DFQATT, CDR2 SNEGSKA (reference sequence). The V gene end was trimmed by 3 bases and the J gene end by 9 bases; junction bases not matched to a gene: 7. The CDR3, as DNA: TGCAGTGCTAGCTTCGGACTAGCGGGGGGGCACACGCAGTATTTT. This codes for CSASFGLAGGHTQYF.

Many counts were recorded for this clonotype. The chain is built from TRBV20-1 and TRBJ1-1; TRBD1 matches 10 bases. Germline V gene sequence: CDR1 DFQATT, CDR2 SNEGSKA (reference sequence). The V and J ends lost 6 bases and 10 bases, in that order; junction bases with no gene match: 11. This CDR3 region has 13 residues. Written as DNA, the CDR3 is TGCAGTGCCAACGGACAGGGGGAAAGTGTAGCTTTCTTT. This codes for CSANGQGESVAFF.

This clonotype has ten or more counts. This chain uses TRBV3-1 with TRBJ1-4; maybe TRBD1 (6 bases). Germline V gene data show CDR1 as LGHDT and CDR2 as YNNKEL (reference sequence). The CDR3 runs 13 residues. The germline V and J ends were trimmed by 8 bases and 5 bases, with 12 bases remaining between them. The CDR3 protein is CASGRTANEKLFF. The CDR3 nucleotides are TGTGCCAGCGGCCGGACAGCCAATGAAAAACTGTTTTTT.